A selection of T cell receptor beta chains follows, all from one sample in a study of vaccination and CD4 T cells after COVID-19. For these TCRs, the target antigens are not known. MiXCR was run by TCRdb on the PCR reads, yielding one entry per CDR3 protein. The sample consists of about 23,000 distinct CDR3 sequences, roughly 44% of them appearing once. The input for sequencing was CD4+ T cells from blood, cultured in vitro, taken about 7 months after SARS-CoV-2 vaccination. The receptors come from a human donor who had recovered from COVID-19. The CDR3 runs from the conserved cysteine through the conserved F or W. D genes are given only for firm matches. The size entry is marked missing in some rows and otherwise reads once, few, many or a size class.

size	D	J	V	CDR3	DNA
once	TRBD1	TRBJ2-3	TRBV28	CASSLRGGTAWNTQYF	TGTGCCAGCAGTTTACGGGGTGGGACAGCCTGGAATACGCAGTATTTT
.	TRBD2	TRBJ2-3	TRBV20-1	CSAETLAGSTDTQYF	TGCAGTGCAGAGACGCTAGCGGGTAGCACAGATACGCAGTATTTT
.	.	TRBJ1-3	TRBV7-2	CASSFRQRNTIYF	TGTGCCAGCAGCTTCCGTCAGAGAAACACCATATATTTT
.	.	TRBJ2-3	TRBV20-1	CSARMGESSTDTQYF	TGCAGTGCTAGGATGGGGGAGTCTAGCACAGATACGCAGTATTTT
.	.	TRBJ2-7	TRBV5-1	CARLGLGGTAPYEQYF	TGCGCCAGACTCGGGCTTGGCGGGACAGCGCCCTACGAGCAGTACTTC
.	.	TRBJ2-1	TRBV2	CASRRQVNEQFF	TGTGCCAGCAGGCGACAGGTCAATGAGCAGTTCTTC
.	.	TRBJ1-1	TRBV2	CASKQGYTEAFF	TGTGCCAGCAAACAGGGTTACACTGAAGCTTTCTTT
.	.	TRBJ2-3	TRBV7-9	CASSPRTRVYF	TGTGCCAGCAGCCCCAGAACTAGAGTGTATTTT
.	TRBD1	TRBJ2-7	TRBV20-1	CSASPPGQGEAYEQYF	TGCAGTGCTAGTCCCCCGGGACAGGGGGAAGCCTACGAGCAGTACTTC
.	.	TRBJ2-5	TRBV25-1	CASSERRRDDPQYF	TGTGCCAGCAGTGAAAGGAGGCGGGACGACCCCCAGTACTTC
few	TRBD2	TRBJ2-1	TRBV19	CASSSGLAGGYEQFF	TGTGCCAGTAGTTCGGGACTAGCGGGAGGGTATGAGCAGTTCTTC
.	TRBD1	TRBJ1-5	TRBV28	CASSPVGQGAGQPQHF	TGTGCCAGCAGCCCCGTGGGACAGGGGGCGGGTCAGCCCCAGCATTTT
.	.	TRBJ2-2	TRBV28	CASMGATNTGELFF	TGTGCCAGCATGGGGGCGACGAACACCGGGGAGCTGTTTTTT
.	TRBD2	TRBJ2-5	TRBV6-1	CASGRGPSGSVETQYF	TGTGCCAGCGGCCGGGGCCCTAGCGGGAGTGTGGAGACCCAGTACTTC
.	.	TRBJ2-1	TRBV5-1	CASSVTLGGQFF	TGCGCCAGCAGCGTGACCCTAGGAGGGCAGTTCTTC
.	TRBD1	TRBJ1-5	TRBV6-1	CASTLQGWQPQHF	TGTGCCAGCACCCTACAGGGGTGGCAGCCCCAGCATTTT
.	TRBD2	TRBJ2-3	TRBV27	CASTSLAGDRTDTQYF	TGTGCCAGCACTTCCCTAGCGGGAGATCGGACAGATACGCAGTATTTT
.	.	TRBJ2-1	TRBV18	CASSQLVGDEQFF	TGTGCCAGCTCACAATTGGTCGGGGATGAGCAGTTCTTC
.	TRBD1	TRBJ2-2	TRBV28	CASSFSRGTGELFF	TGTGCCAGCAGTTTTTCCAGGGGGACCGGGGAGCTGTTTTTT
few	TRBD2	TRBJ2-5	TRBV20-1	CSARVAGVETQYF	TGCAGTGCTAGAGTAGCGGGAGTGGAGACCCAGTACTTC
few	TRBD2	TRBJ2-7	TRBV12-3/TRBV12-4	CASSSRTSGSYEQYF	TGTGCCAGCAGTTCCCGGACTAGCGGCTCCTACGAGCAGTACTTC
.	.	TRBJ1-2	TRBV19	CASSIGAGRSGYTF	TGTGCCAGTAGTATAGGGGCGGGGAGGAGCGGCTACACCTTC
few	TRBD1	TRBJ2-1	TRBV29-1	CSVGRDRYNEQFF	TGCAGCGTGGGACGGGACAGGTACAATGAGCAGTTCTTC
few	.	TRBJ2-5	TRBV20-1	CSASGEGPVETQYF	TGCAGTGCTAGTGGTGAGGGCCCTGTGGAGACCCAGTACTTC
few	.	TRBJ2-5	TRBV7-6	CASSLKETQYF	TGTGCCAGCAGCTTAAAGGAGACCCAGTACTTC
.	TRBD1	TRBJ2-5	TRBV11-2	CASSPQGAEETQYF	TGTGCCAGCAGCCCACAGGGGGCGGAAGAGACCCAGTACTTC
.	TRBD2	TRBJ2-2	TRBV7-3	CASSLESSGRNTGELFF	TGTGCCAGCAGCTTAGAGTCTAGCGGGAGGAACACCGGGGAGCTGTTTTTT
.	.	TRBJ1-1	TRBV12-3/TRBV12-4	CASSQGLITEAFF	TGTGCCAGCAGTCAGGGACTGATCACTGAAGCTTTCTTT
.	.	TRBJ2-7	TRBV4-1	CASSQDSSRVIYEQYF	TGCGCCAGCAGCCAAGATTCGAGCAGGGTAATCTACGAGCAGTACTTC
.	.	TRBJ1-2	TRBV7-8	CASSLVGARAGYTF	TGTGCCAGCAGCTTAGTGGGGGCCAGGGCTGGCTACACCTTC
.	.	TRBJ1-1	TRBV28	CASVGDRTGLNRELNTEAFF	TGTGCCAGCGTTGGCGACCGCACCGGCCTTAACAGGGAATTGAACACTGAAGCTTTCTTT
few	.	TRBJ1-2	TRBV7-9	CASSARAYGYTF	TGTGCCAGCAGCGCCAGGGCCTATGGCTACACCTTC
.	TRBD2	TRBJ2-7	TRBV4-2	CASSQDVAGVGGEQYF	TGTGCCAGCAGCCAAGATGTAGCGGGAGTAGGTGGCGAGCAGTACTTC
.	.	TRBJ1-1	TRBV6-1	CATRLGGFNTEAFF	TGTGCCACCCGGCTAGGGGGGTTCAACACTGAAGCTTTCTTT
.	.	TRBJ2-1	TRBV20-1	CSASAVADGEQFF	TGCAGTGCTAGTGCCGTGGCAGATGGTGAGCAGTTCTTC
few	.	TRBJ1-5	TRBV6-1	CASSRQLNQPQHF	TGTGCCAGCAGTAGACAGCTAAATCAGCCCCAGCATTTT
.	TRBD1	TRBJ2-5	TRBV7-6	CASSQTGTGGQETQYF	TGTGCCAGCAGCCAAACCGGGACAGGGGGCCAAGAGACCCAGTACTTC
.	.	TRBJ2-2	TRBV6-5	CASSYFGGVGVGELFF	TGTGCCAGCAGTTACTTCGGGGGCGTAGGTGTCGGGGAGCTGTTTTTT